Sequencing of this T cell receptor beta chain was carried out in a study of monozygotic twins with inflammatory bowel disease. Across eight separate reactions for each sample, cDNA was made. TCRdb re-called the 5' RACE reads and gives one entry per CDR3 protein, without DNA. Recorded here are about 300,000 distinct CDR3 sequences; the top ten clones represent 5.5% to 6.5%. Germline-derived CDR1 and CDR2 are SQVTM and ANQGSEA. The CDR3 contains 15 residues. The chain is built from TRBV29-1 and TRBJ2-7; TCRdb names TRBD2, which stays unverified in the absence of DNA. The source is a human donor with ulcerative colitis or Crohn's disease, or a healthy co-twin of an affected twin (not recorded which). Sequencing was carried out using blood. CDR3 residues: CSGGLAGGGTYEQYF.